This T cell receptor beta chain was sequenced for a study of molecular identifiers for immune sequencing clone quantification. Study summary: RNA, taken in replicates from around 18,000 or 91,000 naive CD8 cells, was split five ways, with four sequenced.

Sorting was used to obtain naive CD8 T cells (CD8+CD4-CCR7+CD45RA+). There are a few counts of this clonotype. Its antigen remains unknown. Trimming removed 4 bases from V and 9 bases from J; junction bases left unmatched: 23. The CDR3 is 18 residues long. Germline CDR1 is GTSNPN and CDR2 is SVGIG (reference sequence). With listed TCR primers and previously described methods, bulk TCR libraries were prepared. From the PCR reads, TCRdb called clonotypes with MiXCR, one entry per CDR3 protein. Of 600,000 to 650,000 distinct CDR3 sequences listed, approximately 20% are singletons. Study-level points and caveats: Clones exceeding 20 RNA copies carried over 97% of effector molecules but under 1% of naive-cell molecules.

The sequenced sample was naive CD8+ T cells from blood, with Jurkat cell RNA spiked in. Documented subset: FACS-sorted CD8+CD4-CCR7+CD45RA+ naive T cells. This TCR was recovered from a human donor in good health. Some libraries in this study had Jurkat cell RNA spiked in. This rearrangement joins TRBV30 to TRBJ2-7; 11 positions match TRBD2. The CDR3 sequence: CAWKRVAGGRRREFAQYF. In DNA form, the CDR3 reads TGTGCCTGGAAAAGGGTAGCGGGAGGGCGGAGGCGTGAGTTCGCGCAGTACTTC.